One sample yielded the 6 T cell receptor beta chains listed below, sequenced in a study of T-cell memory formation after mild COVID-19. TCRdb recomputed calls from the 5' RACE reads with MiXCR, one row per CDR3 protein. The sample records approximately 250,000 distinct CDR3 sequences, 16% being singletons. Sequencing input: PBMCs or a T cell subset sorted from them (not recorded which). These receptors originate from a man aged 18 to 30 who had mild COVID-19 (a few samples of this study predate the infection). Cell type and time point are not known.

This clonotype has a handful of counts. The genes are TRBV6-7 and TRBJ2-7; 7 nucleotides line up with TRBD1. TRBV6-7 is an ORF; its function is uncertain. CDR3 length: 14 amino acids. V shed 5 bases and J 2 bases; nucleotides not matched to a gene: 6. The CDR3 is CASSDNRGTYEQYV. CDR3 sequence (DNA): TGTGCCAGCAGTGACAACAGGGGAACCTACGAGCAGTACGTC.

The sample holds a few counts of this clonotype. This chain joins TRBV5-6 and TRBJ1-2; a weak D match, TRBD1 (6 bases). The V gene's germline CDR1 is SGHDT and CDR2 YYEEEE. The CDR3 is made up of 13 amino acids. Trimming took 2 bases from V and 7 from J, leaving 12 bases between them. The CDR3 protein is CASSFTGLGGYTF. As DNA, the CDR3 is TGTGCCAGCAGCTTCACAGGGCTGGGTGGCTACACCTTC.

This chain joins TRBV20-1 and TRBJ2-1, with a possible D match to TRBD1 (7 bases). Trimming removed 5 bases at V and 8 bases at J, with 13 bases between. Per the germline V gene, CDR1 is DFQATT and CDR2 is SNEGSKA (reference sequence). The CDR3 consists of 12 residues. In DNA, the CDR3 is TGCAGTGCTTTTGGAGGGGGCGATGAGCAGTTCTTC. This gives the protein CSAFGGGDEQFF.

The genes are TRBV7-3 and TRBJ2-3; D remains ambiguous. Trimming took off 0 bases at V and 2 bases at J, with 9 bases between the two ends. Germline loops: CDR1 SGHTA, CDR2 FQGTGA. The CDR3 length is 15 residues. The CDR3 DNA sequence: TGTGCCAGCAGCTTAACGTTAACCCCCACAGATACGCAGTATTTT. Translated: CASSLTLTPTDTQYF.

The CDR3 DNA is TGCAGCACAGGTGGGACAGACTATGGCTACACCTTC. The encoded protein is CSTGGTDYGYTF. The V and J genes are TRBV20-1 and TRBJ1-2; 7 bases match TRBD1. CDR1 DFQATT and CDR2 SNEGSKA come from the germline V gene (reference sequence). CDR3 length equals 12 residues.

This clonotype has more than one count but fewer than ten. The chain couples TRBV9 to TRBJ1-6; D possibly corresponds to TRBD1 (6 bases). This CDR3 contains 13 residues. CDR1 is SGDLS, CDR2 YYNGEE, per germline. V gave up 0 bases and J gave up 10 bases, with 8 bases separating them. The CDR3 here is CASSVAGVSPLHF. The CDR3 DNA reads as TGTGCCAGCAGCGTAGCAGGGGTATCACCCCTCCACTTT.